One and the same sample provided the 16 T cell receptor beta chains below, sequenced in a study of tumor-infiltrating lymphocytes in primary liver carcinoma. The input was about 500 ng total RNA; TCR beta cDNA was made from it with a constant-region primer. Researchers made the TCR beta libraries by running three nested multiplex PCR rounds with slightly modified ARM-PCR. With TRBV1-TRBV30 forward primers and a C-beta reverse primer, the first two PCR rounds were run for roughly 10 cycles each. TCRdb processed the multiplex PCR reads anew with MiXCR; each CDR3 protein has one entry. Of more than 55,000 distinct CDR3 sequences detected, just over 70% appear once; the ten largest clones hold around 57%. Bulk tissue was left unsorted, and RNA and DNA were co-extracted from 20-30 mg of it. Sample: liver tumor tissue from sampling region 2. Subset reported: tumor region T2, inferior pole. These receptors all stem from a middle-aged man with primary liver carcinoma and hepatitis B virus infection.

As regards this clonotype: The junction shows a germline mismatch at one end, possibly a read error. V usage is TRBV4-2 and J usage is TRBJ2-2; 12 bases are shared with TRBD2. CDR1 and CDR2 (germline): LGHNA, YNFKEQ. The CDR3 totals 19 residues. The CDR3 sequence: CASSQALAGGSANTGELFF. CDR3 in DNA: TGTGCCAGCAGCCAAGCGCTAGCGGGAGGGTCAGCGAACACCGGGGAGTTGTTTTTT.

A few counts support this clonotype. The rearrangement uses TRBV4-2 and TRBJ2-5; D tentatively reads TRBD1 or TRBD2 (5 bases each). The CDR3 covers 18 residues. Germline V gene sequence: CDR1 LGHNA, CDR2 YNFKEQ. The germline V and J ends were trimmed by 0 bases and 5 bases, with 22 bases remaining between them. As DNA, the CDR3 is TGTGCCAGCAGCCAAGAAAATGGTGTCGGGGACCGAAGGGAGACCCAGTACTTC. It encodes CASSQENGVGDRRETQYF.

Comment on this clonotype: A junction end diverges from the germline sequence, so it may reflect a read error. This chain uses TRBV6-1 with TRBJ2-1; 8 bases are a match to TRBD2. CDR3 size: 15 residues. Germline V gene sequence: CDR1 MNHNS, CDR2 SASEGT. CDR3 protein: CASSVISGTHNEQFF. CDR3 DNA sequence: TGTGCCAGCAGTGTGATTAGCGGGACCCACAATGAGCAGTTCTTT.

The rearrangement links TRBV2 to TRBJ2-7; 8 bases line up with TRBD2. The germline CDR1 and CDR2 sequences are SNHLY and FYNNEI. V gave up 7 bases and J gave up 7 bases; unmatched junction bases: 15. The CDR3 runs 15 residues. This CDR3 is CASTERLARGREQYF. The DNA of the CDR3 is TGTGCCAGCACCGAAAGACTAGCGAGGGGTAGGGAGCAGTACTTC.

V gene TRBV12-3 or TRBV12-4 combines with J gene TRBJ2-1, with TRBD2 as a possible D gene (5 bases). Trimming removed 9 bases from V and 0 bases from J, with 15 bases in between. This CDR3 has 15 residues. In nucleotides, the CDR3 is TGTGCCAGTAGCCGCGGAGGTAGCTCCTACAATGAGCAGTTCTTC. Encoded protein: CASSRGGSSYNEQFF.

This clonotype came up many times. A much larger clone lies a single base off, so this may be a read error. The rearrangement links TRBV4-2 to TRBJ2-1, with 10 nucleotides matching TRBD1. The trim removed 7 bases at V and 5 bases at J, leaving 11 bases unmatched. CDR1 and CDR2 (germline): LGHNA, YNFKEQ. The CDR3 extends over 16 amino acids. The CDR3 reads CASIHAGGQGNNEQFF. CDR3 bases: TGTGCCAGCATCCACGCCGGGGGACAGGGGAACAATGAGCAGTTCTTC.

Remarks on this clonotype: The germline gene is not matched at one end of the junction; a read error may be the cause. The rearrangement links TRBV28 to TRBJ2-7; possible D gene TRBD2, 7 bases. The CDR3 loop spans 17 amino acids. Germline V lookup: CDR1 MDHEN, CDR2 SYDVKM. CDR3 nucleotides: TGTGCCAGTAGTCCCCCTGTAGGGGGAGGGCCCTCCGACGACCAGTACTTC. Protein product: CASSPPVGGGPSDDQYF.

This clonotype was picked up one time. Its ends do not fully match the called genes, so a read error is possible. The chain combines TRBV6-5 with TRBJ2-2; 12 nucleotides align to TRBD2. The CDR3 has 14 residues. Germline CDR1 MNHEY, CDR2 SVGAGI. CDR3 sequence: CVSRTSGNIGELFF. In nucleotides, the CDR3 is TGTGTCAGCAGGACTAGCGGGAACATCGGGGAGCTGTTTTTT.

Worth noting for this clonotype: At one boundary the junction diverges from the germline segment, which might be a read error. This chain uses TRBV5-4 with TRBJ2-7; no clear D gene. The CDR3 runs to 15 residues. Germline CDR1 is SGHNT and CDR2 is YYREEE (reference sequence). CDR3 nucleotides: TGTGTCAGCAGCTTGTTCGGTGGCCCCCCCTACGAGCAGTACTTC. Amino acids: CVSSLFGGPPYEQYF.

With regard to this clonotype: One end of the junction does not line up with germline, which may come from a read error. CDR3 residues: CASSSGRLYVREHYF. Written as DNA, the CDR3 is TGTGCCAGCAGCTCCGGACGGCTTTACGTGCGCGAGCACTACTTC. This rearrangement joins TRBV11-2 to TRBJ2-7; no clear D. This CDR3 has 15 residues. Germline values: CDR1 SGHAT, CDR2 FQNNGV.

This clonotype appeared a single time. The chain carries TRBV11-2 and TRBJ1-4; D is unresolved. This CDR3 has 15 residues. Germline CDR1 is SGHAT and CDR2 is FQNNGV. The CDR3 loop reads CISSLDGFDNEKLFF. The CDR3 bases are TGTATCAGCAGCTTAGACGGGTTCGATAATGAAAAACTGTTTTTT.

The gene calls are TRBV6-2 or TRBV6-3 and TRBJ1-5; D is possibly TRBD1 (5 bases). Deletions cut 8 bases from V and 5 bases from J, with 13 bases between. The CDR3 has 13 residues. Germline loops: CDR1 MNHEY, CDR2 SVGEGT. The CDR3 is CASFYDSYQPQHF. The CDR3, as DNA: TGTGCCAGCTTTTACGACAGCTATCAGCCCCAGCATTTT.

The rearrangement uses TRBV29-1 and TRBJ2-7; D unclear. This CDR3 spans 12 amino acids. V lost 8 bases to trimming and J lost 7 bases, with 18 bases between them. In germline, CDR1 is SQVTM, CDR2 ANQGSEA. The CDR3 spells CSIRARGSEQYF. CDR3 in DNA: TGCAGCATTAGGGCGAGAGGTTCAGAGCAGTACTTC.

For this clonotype: A read error may produce the germline difference seen at one junction end. This chain links TRBV13 with TRBJ2-7; D may be TRBD2 (5 bases). Germline V gives CDR1 PRHDT, CDR2 FYEKMQ (reference sequence). CDR3 length equals 17 residues. Here the CDR3 reads CGSTDQRDPKVSGEQYF. The CDR3 bases are TGTGGCAGCACCGACCAACGGGATCCCAAGGTATCGGGCGAGCAGTACTTC.

As for this clonotype: Being one base from a much bigger clone, this may be a read error. This chain joins TRBV28 and TRBJ2-1, with a weak D call TRBD2 (6 bases). The CDR3 is 13 amino acids. Per the germline V gene, CDR1 is MDHEN and CDR2 is SYDVKM. In DNA form, the CDR3 reads TGTGCCAGCAGTTTCGCGGGATACAATGAGCACTTCTTC. This translates into CASSFAGYNEHFF.

At least ten counts were recorded for this clonotype. The CDR3, as DNA: TGTGCCTGGAGTGGGACAGGGAGTGACTCTGGGGCCAACGTCCTGACTTTC. It is translated as CAWSGTGSDSGANVLTF. The chain links TRBV30 to TRBJ2-6; 8 positions agree with TRBD1. CDR3 size: 17 residues. The V segment lost 1 base and the J segment 0 bases; nucleotides outside the gene matches: 5. In germline, CDR1 is GTSNPN, CDR2 SVGIG (reference sequence).